This T cell receptor beta chain was recorded in a study of STAT3 mutations in large granular lymphocyte leukemia. Trimming removed 2 bases at V and 0 bases at J, with 13 bases between. Germline values: CDR1 GTSNPN, CDR2 SVGIG (reference sequence). The CDR3 has 15 amino acids. TCRdb keeps only in-frame clones here, not all; method: immunoSEQ multiplex PCR. The table has roughly 9,400 clones, 92% seen once. Study-wide results and limits: After therapy, about 30% of the 18 patients switched clonotypes, all new clones STAT3 wild type. In some patients, a small highly pathogenic clone possibly went undetected. Every T-cell large granular lymphocyte leukemia patient had at least one immunodominant TCR beta clonotype.

Details on this clone: The antigen remains unidentified.

The V call is TRBV30, the J call TRBJ1-1, with D uncertain. This receptor was taken from a man in his fifties or sixties with T-cell large granular lymphocyte leukemia. Some clones in this sample may be carry-over from other donors' samples. The sample taken for sequencing was peripheral blood mononuclear cells. The CDR3 spells CAWSSGRAMNTEAFF. CDR3 sequence (DNA): TGTGCCTGGAGTAGTGGAAGGGCCATGAACACTGAAGCTTTCTTT.